This T cell receptor beta chain was identified during a study of blood T cell repertoires in COVID-19. In the study overall: The United States, Italy and Spain supplied acute and convalescent COVID-19 samples. In each case, the material was cDNA or gDNA derived from T cells, B-cell-depleted T cells, or PBMCs.

The CDR3 has 13 residues. Looked up from germline, CDR1 is LNHDA and CDR2 is SQIVND (reference sequence). V was shortened by 4 bases and J by 5 bases, with 11 bases between the two germline ends. Clones were read by immunoSEQ multiplex PCR, and TCRdb kept only the in-frame ones, dropping some. The sample holds approximately 270,000 clones, around 88% seen once. The clonotype was recovered from a woman between 25 and 40 years old with COVID-19, enrolled during active disease. Material for sequencing was peripheral blood. This chain uses TRBV19 with TRBJ2-5, with D perhaps TRBD1 (5 bases). DNA of the CDR3: TGTGCCAGTAGTAGGGGCCAGAGGGAGACCCAGTACTTC. Encoded protein: CASSRGQRETQYF.